This T cell receptor beta chain was retrieved from a study of blood T cell repertoires in COVID-19. Assay used: immunoSEQ multiplex PCR; TCRdb lists only in-frame clones, some missing. This sample has tens of thousands of clones, with about 80% found just once. The germline V and J ends were trimmed by 7 bases and 0 bases, with 22 bases remaining between them. The CDR3 spans 18 residues. Germline assignment: CDR1 LNHDA and CDR2 SQIVND (reference sequence). The sample taken for sequencing was peripheral blood. The receptor's source is a woman aged 60-75 years with acute or convalescent COVID-19. The chain joins TRBV19 to TRBJ1-3; perhaps TRBD1 as D (6 bases). The CDR3 here is CASKGWDPGAFSGNTIYF. In DNA form, the CDR3 reads TGTGCCAGTAAGGGGTGGGACCCAGGGGCCTTCTCTGGAAACACCATATATTTT.